Listed below are T cell receptor beta chains from one sample, sequenced in a study of blood T cell repertoires in COVID-19. Sequenced by immunoSEQ multiplex PCR; TCRdb stores in-frame clones only, minus some. Of under 250,000 clones listed, around nine tenths are singletons. The material sequenced was PBMCs or T cells enriched from blood (not recorded which). The receptors originated from a woman in her twenties or thirties who had been exposed to COVID-19. CDR3s leave out the opening cysteine and the closing phenylalanine or tryptophan.

J,V,CDR3
TRBJ1-2,TRBV27,ASSSASGTGAVLNYGYT
TRBJ2-1,TRBV6-5,ASKLAGISYNEQF
TRBJ2-1,TRBV29-1,SVTPNRGTGVGWQF
TRBJ2-7,TRBV5-6,ASSLGSGRVYEQY
TRBJ2-1,TRBV18,ASSPSSGSQF
TRBJ2-5,TRBV2,ASSDDRVGKTQY
TRBJ1-6,TRBV12-3/TRBV12-4,ASSLFLNSPLH
TRBJ1-2,TRBV15,ATSRWRENGYT
TRBJ1-2,TRBV19,ASSKTTGLWNREYGYT
TRBJ1-3,TRBV7-2,ASSLAKRLNTIY
TRBJ1-2,TRBV27,ASSLKGDRPYGYT
TRBJ2-1,TRBV5-1,ASSLFPILRDRRTDEQF
TRBJ2-7,TRBV30,AWSVRKGRYEQY
TRBJ2-7,TRBV2,ASSEDIYEQY
TRBJ2-2,TRBV3-1/TRBV3-2,ASSPGVGELF
TRBJ2-1,TRBV7-9,ASSYTSGLSYNEQF
TRBJ2-7,TRBV4-1,ASSQERVAGVYEQY
TRBJ1-1,TRBV9,ASRAQGQGNTEAF
TRBJ1-1,TRBV12-3/TRBV12-4,ASRGGGTEAF
TRBJ2-5,TRBV19,ASSSTSGAQY
TRBJ1-5,TRBV24-1,ATSDPGSNQPQH
TRBJ2-3,TRBV2,ASSSSGRGTDTQY
TRBJ1-3,TRBV7-9,ASSYYRAYGNTIY
TRBJ2-7,TRBV11-3,ASSHRQAPYEQY